This TCR beta chain was observed in a study of cytotoxic CD8 clonotypes in ibrutinib-treated CLL. Study findings and constraints: Shared public clonotypes were rare, and on treatment they either got smaller or stayed the same. Rising at ibrutinib response, clonality subsequently fell back toward baseline at progression.

As to this clone: Its antigen remains unidentified.

TCRdb's table, derived via immunoSEQ multiplex PCR, lists solely in-frame clones and lacks some. Of about 150,000 clones detected, about three quarters appear once; the ten largest clones hold about 5%. The specimen comprised PBMCs, sampled after 24 months of ibrutinib treatment. The sequence was collected from a human donor with chronic lymphocytic leukemia.

The CDR3 DNA reads as TGTGCCAGCAACCTACAGGGGGAGTTTAATGAGCAGTTCTTC. Its translation is CASNLQGEFNEQFF. The chain combines TRBV27 with TRBJ2-1, with TRBD1 identical over 8 bases. This CDR3 spans 14 amino acids. Looked up from germline, CDR1 is MNHEY and CDR2 is SMNVEV (reference sequence). J lost 7 bases, V lost 7 bases, and 9 bases had no gene match.